The clone carrying this T cell receptor beta chain was counted between two and nine times. From the 5' RACE reads, TCRdb called clonotypes with MiXCR, one entry per CDR3 protein. Seen here are 45,000 to 60,000 distinct CDR3 sequences, about 8.4% observed once, and the top ten hold 3% to 3.5%. These data belong to a study of early T cells in non-severe SARS-CoV-2 infection. The CDR3 length is 14 residues. Trimming removed 1 base at V and 9 bases at J, with 16 bases between. Looked up from germline, CDR1 is LGHDT and CDR2 is YNNKEL (reference sequence). The sequenced material came from whole blood. The chain combines TRBV3-1 with TRBJ2-7; D call uncertain. This receptor was obtained from an adult who was a healthcare worker with PCR-confirmed SARS-CoV-2 infection or an uninfected control (not recorded which). The CDR3 loop reads CASSQGTVEWGQYF. As DNA, the CDR3 is TGTGCCAGCAGCCAAGGTACGGTGGAGTGGGGGCAGTACTTC.